This is a list of T cell receptor beta chains from one sample in a study of shared clonotypes between healthy human individuals. Sequencing was performed with immunoSEQ multiplex PCR; in TCRdb, only in-frame clones are kept and a portion is missing. The sample holds some 1 million clones; about 74% are singletons and the top ten take around 1.5%. The specimen was memory CD4+ T cells sorted from blood. Receptors originate from a man between 18 and 29 years old in good health. Each CDR3 is given with its conserved first and last residue. The D gene is left open where the match is weak. Some rows have no size entry. The others give once, few or many, or a class for an expanded clone.

d_call | clone_size | j_call | v_call | cdr3_aa | cdr3_nt
- | - | TRBJ2-7 | TRBV30 | CAFLGEAGEQYF | TGTGCCTTCCTCGGGGAGGCCGGCGAGCAGTACTTC
- | - | TRBJ2-7 | TRBV4-3 | CASSQESRDLGLDHSSSYEQYF | TGCGCCAGCAGCCAAGAGAGCCGCGACTTGGGGCTAGACCACTCGAGCTCCTACGAGCAGTACTTC
- | - | TRBJ2-1 | TRBV4-1 | CASSQVPPGDTHNEQFF | TGCGCCAGCAGCCAAGTCCCACCCGGGGACACCCACAATGAGCAGTTCTTC
- | many | TRBJ1-4 | TRBV19 | CASSSIREEREKLFF | TGTGCCAGTAGTTCCATCCGGGAAGAAAGGGAAAAACTGTTTTTT
- | - | TRBJ1-4 | TRBV7-9 | CASSSGSTTNEKLFF | TGTGCCAGCAGTTCTGGGAGCACAACTAATGAAAAACTGTTTTTT
- | - | TRBJ2-1 | TRBV29-1 | CSVEIRAYNEQFF | TGCAGCGTTGAAATCAGGGCCTACAATGAGCAGTTCTTC
TRBD2 | - | TRBJ2-3 | TRBV29-1 | CSISSGSTDTQYF | TGCAGCATTTCTAGCGGGAGCACAGATACGCAGTATTTT
TRBD2 | - | TRBJ2-5 | TRBV5-4 | CASSSPGSGGQETQYF | TGTGCCAGCAGCTCCCCGGGTAGCGGGGGACAAGAGACCCAGTACTTC
- | - | TRBJ1-2 | TRBV9 | CASSVTGGGYTF | TGTGCCAGCAGCGTAACTGGGGGTGGCTACACCTTC
TRBD1 | - | TRBJ2-7 | TRBV7-8 | CASSLRDRFYEQYF | TGTGCCAGCAGCCTCCGGGACAGGTTTTACGAGCAGTACTTC
- | - | TRBJ1-5 | TRBV7-2 | CASSPPGAYQPQHF | TGTGCCAGCAGCCCCCCGGGGGCTTATCAGCCCCAGCATTTT
TRBD2 | - | TRBJ2-7 | TRBV5-6 | CASSLTGRLAGGNYEQYF | TGTGCCAGCAGCTTAACAGGGAGGCTAGCGGGAGGGAACTACGAGCAGTACTTC
- | - | TRBJ2-1 | TRBV7-8 | CASSLSSGSISYNEQFF | TGTGCCAGCAGCTTATCGTCGGGGTCCATCTCCTACAATGAGCAGTTCTTC
TRBD1 | few | TRBJ1-5 | TRBV30 | CAWSPTGTGRNQPQHF | TGTGCCTGGTCCCCAACCGGGACAGGCCGCAATCAGCCCCAGCATTTT
- | - | TRBJ2-7 | TRBV27 | CARHAPPAWMYEQYF | TGTGCCAGACACGCCCCTCCAGCTTGGATGTACGAGCAGTACTTC
TRBD2 | - | TRBJ2-5 | TRBV4-3 | CASSQDDWGGTQYF | TGCGCCAGCAGCCAAGATGACTGGGGGGGAACCCAGTACTTC
TRBD1 | - | TRBJ1-2 | TRBV30 | CAWRSGTGGFTNYGYTF | TGTGCCTGGAGATCTGGGACAGGGGGTTTCACCAACTACGGCTACACCTTC
- | - | TRBJ2-7 | TRBV7-9 | CASSSSIAYEQYF | TGTGCCAGCAGCTCCTCTATTGCATACGAGCAGTACTTC
- | - | TRBJ2-7 | TRBV29-1 | CSVGKGIAYEQYF | TGCAGCGTTGGAAAGGGGATCGCCTACGAGCAGTACTTC
TRBD2 | - | TRBJ2-1 | TRBV18 | CASSLLAPMMNNEQFF | TGTGCCAGCTCACTACTAGCGCCTATGATGAACAATGAGCAGTTCTTC
TRBD1 | - | TRBJ1-6 | TRBV9 | CASSATDREPLHF | TGTGCCAGCAGCGCGACCGACAGGGAACCCCTCCACTTT
- | - | TRBJ2-3 | TRBV5-1 | CASSQSGGADTQYF | TGCGCCAGCAGCCAGTCAGGGGGGGCAGATACGCAGTATTTT
TRBD1 | - | TRBJ1-2 | TRBV2 | CASSEEQGYRGDYTF | TGTGCCAGCAGTGAAGAACAGGGGTATAGGGGTGACTACACCTTC
TRBD2 | - | TRBJ2-5 | TRBV10-3 | CATRTSGRLNF | TGTGCCACCCGTACTAGCGGGAGACTTAACTTC
- | few | TRBJ2-7 | TRBV5-4 | CASSLAFDGHEQYF | TGTGCCAGCAGCTTGGCCTTCGACGGCCACGAGCAGTACTTC
- | - | TRBJ2-7 | TRBV6-1 | CAVSRDKYEQYF | TGTGCCGTTTCTCGGGACAAGTACGAGCAGTACTTC
- | - | TRBJ1-2 | TRBV20-1 | CSARSGYGYTF | TGCAGTGCTAGGTCAGGGTACGGCTACACCTTC
TRBD1 | - | TRBJ2-2 | TRBV7-3 | CASRAGTGPTGELFF | TGTGCCAGCAGAGCCGGGACAGGGCCCACCGGGGAGCTGTTTTTT
- | - | TRBJ2-5 | TRBV30 | CAWSGTGYGFGETQYF | TGTGCCTGGAGTGGAACAGGGTACGGGTTCGGAGAGACCCAGTACTTC
- | few | TRBJ2-4 | TRBV28 | CASSFFRTDQNIQYF | TGTGCCAGCAGTTTTTTTAGGACAGACCAAAACATTCAGTACTTC
- | - | TRBJ1-5 | TRBV5-1 | CASSSGEGGQPQHF | TGCGCCAGCAGCTCTGGGGAGGGCGGGCAGCCCCAGCATTTT
- | - | TRBJ1-1 | TRBV5-5 | CASSLDLVNTEAFF | TGTGCCAGCAGCTTGGATTTGGTGAACACTGAAGCTTTCTTT
- | - | TRBJ2-1 | TRBV19 | CASSRRGLGNNEQFF | TGTGCCTCTTCACGGAGGGGCCTCGGGAACAATGAGCAGTTCTTC
TRBD2 | once | TRBJ2-2 | TRBV11-1 | CASRGLAGDKNTGELFF | TGTGCCAGCAGGGGACTAGCGGGGGATAAGAACACCGGGGAGCTGTTTTTT
TRBD2 | - | TRBJ2-7 | TRBV29-1 | CSVDVTSRQQYF | TGCAGCGTTGATGTGACTAGCCGTCAGCAGTACTTC
- | - | TRBJ2-1 | TRBV7-3 | CASSLIPLDEQFF | TGTGCCAGCAGCTTAATCCCTTTGGATGAGCAGTTCTTC
- | - | TRBJ2-7 | TRBV30 | CAWNPGGKLTYEQYF | TGTGCCTGGAACCCGGGCGGGAAGCTTACCTACGAGCAGTACTTC
- | - | TRBJ1-2 | TRBV5-4 | CAGNRDGTYGYTF | TGTGCCGGAAACCGGGACGGCACCTATGGCTACACCTTC
- | - | TRBJ1-3 | TRBV28 | CASRGGNTIYF | TGTGCCAGCAGGGGGGGAAACACCATATATTTT
- | few | TRBJ1-1 | TRBV27 | CASSFNSRGAEAFF | TGTGCCAGCAGTTTTAATTCCAGGGGCGCTGAAGCTTTCTTT
- | - | TRBJ2-5 | TRBV11-2 | CASSSQGLETQYF | TGTGCCAGCAGCTCACAGGGATTAGAGACCCAGTACTTC
TRBD2 | - | TRBJ2-2 | TRBV5-6 | CASSLRGTSGHTGELFF | TGTGCCAGCAGCTTACGAGGGACTAGCGGGCACACCGGGGAGCTGTTTTTT
- | - | TRBJ1-1 | TRBV6-1 | CASRGREGNTEAFF | TGTGCCAGCAGGGGGAGGGAGGGGAACACTGAAGCTTTCTTT
- | - | TRBJ1-2 | TRBV6-5 | CASSSRDMRGYGYTF | TGTGCCAGCAGTTCGCGGGACATGAGGGGTTATGGCTACACCTTC
TRBD1 | - | TRBJ2-7 | TRBV18 | CASSPLEQGLGEQYF | TGTGCCAGCTCACCACTGGAACAGGGGTTGGGCGAGCAGTACTTC
TRBD1 | - | TRBJ2-7 | TRBV5-6 | CASSFRGLYEQYF | TGTGCCAGCAGCTTCAGGGGGCTGTACGAGCAGTACTTC
- | - | TRBJ1-1 | TRBV9 | CASSVWVSMAEAFF | TGTGCCAGCAGCGTATGGGTTAGTATGGCTGAAGCTTTCTTT
- | - | TRBJ2-5 | TRBV7-9 | CASSLSSETQYF | TGTGCCAGCAGCCTATCCTCCGAGACCCAGTACTTC
TRBD1 | - | TRBJ2-6 | TRBV5-1 | CASKGQEISGANVLTF | TGCGCCAGCAAAGGACAGGAGATCTCTGGGGCCAACGTCCTGACTTTC
- | - | TRBJ1-5 | TRBV5-6 | CASSLETGDSNQPQHF | TGTGCCAGCAGCTTGGAGACAGGCGATAGCAATCAGCCCCAGCATTTT
- | - | TRBJ2-6 | TRBV7-8 | CASSLVGGAGANVLTF | TGTGCCAGCAGCTTAGTGGGGGGAGCTGGGGCCAACGTCCTGACTTTC
- | - | TRBJ2-7 | TRBV30 | CAWSAGNYEQYF | TGTGCCTGGAGTGCAGGGAACTACGAGCAGTACTTC
- | - | TRBJ1-5 | TRBV7-8 | CASSLGILNQPQHF | TGTGCCAGCAGCTTGGGGATCCTCAATCAGCCCCAGCATTTT
- | - | TRBJ2-7 | TRBV7-2 | CASSLDRGAYEQYF | TGTGCCAGCAGCTTAGATAGAGGAGCCTACGAGCAGTACTTC
- | - | TRBJ2-7 | TRBV15 | CAHNGYEQYF | TGTGCCCACAACGGCTACGAGCAGTACTTC